The clone carrying this TCR beta chain was counted between two and nine times. Its antigen is not known. This sample stems from a study of blood T cells in healthy people across ages. The CDR3 contains 14 residues. Between the trimmed V and J ends, which lost 6 bases and 4 bases, there was a span of 15 bases. It was with a sample-barcoded 5' primer and a J-beta primer mix that a second PCR of about 7 to 12 cycles was run. TCRdb fed the 5' RACE reads into MiXCR, producing one record per CDR3 protein. The table includes more than 700,000 distinct CDR3 sequences, roughly 53% detected once. Study-level findings and limits: One million T cells yielded diversity estimates that were considered underestimates. It was not possible, with unsorted PBMCs, to conclusively compare naive and antigen-experienced cells.

The V call is TRBV12-3 or TRBV12-4, the J call TRBJ1-2, with D possibly TRBD1 on 6 matching bases. Sequenced material: blood. This TCR was sampled from a man older than 75 in good health. As DNA, the CDR3 is TGTGCCAGCAGGGAACCGGGGGCCCTCTATGGCTACACCTTC. Its protein product is CASREPGALYGYTF.